This TCR beta chain originates from a study of blood T cells in healthy people across ages. This clonotype was counted between two and nine times. Its specificity is unknown. Points from the study as a whole: While age rose, TCR beta diversity per million T cells dropped in a roughly linear way. No one knew whether donors had CMV, which possibly confounded expanded clonotype changes.

A second PCR of roughly 6 to 12 cycles used a sample-barcoded 5' primer and a J-beta primer mix. From the 5' RACE reads, TCRdb called clonotypes with MiXCR, one entry per CDR3 protein. The table lists 1.8 million or so distinct CDR3 sequences, about 39% of them singletons, with roughly 24% in the top ten. Trimming took 1 base from V and 9 from J; bases not matched to a gene: 11. Per germline, CDR1 LGHDT and CDR2 YNNKEL (reference sequence). The length of the CDR3 is 16 residues. The V gene is TRBV3-1, the J gene TRBJ1-2; 10 bases fit TRBD1. Sequenced sample: blood. The receptor comes from a human donor in good health. The CDR3 loop is CASSQVGTGASSSYTF. The CDR3 coding sequence is TGTGCCAGCAGCCAAGTGGGGACAGGGGCGAGCTCCAGCTACACCTTC.